This T cell receptor beta chain derives from a study of T cell responses to AZD1222 COVID-19 vaccine. Findings and caveats of the study: Targeting of unmutated variant regions was reportedly seen in nearly half of spike-specific TCRs. It should be noted that donors were predominantly white British and more often female, and clonal diversity was possibly underestimated. Only six people who got AZD1222 tested seropositive at baseline.

This clone has more than one count but fewer than ten. Its specificity is not known. Data came from immunoSEQ multiplex PCR; TCRdb stores just in-frame clones and leaves some out. The table has about 59,000 clones, about 88% seen once. The input for sequencing was peripheral blood, taken 28 days after the second AZD1222 dose. This TCR derives from an adult who received the AZD1222 COVID-19 vaccine.

The CDR3 DNA follows: TGTGCCAGTACTGAGGCAGGGATGTCCTACAATGAGCAGTTCTTC. Its protein is CASTEAGMSYNEQFF. This rearrangement joins TRBV6-5 to TRBJ2-1, with D maybe TRBD1 (5 bases). From germline, CDR1 is MNHEY and CDR2 SVGAGI. CDR3 size: 15 residues. V lost 9 bases, J lost 1 base, and 16 bases lay in between.